The entry below gives a single T cell receptor (beta chain) sequence along with its context. In the authors' methods: Reference gene primers were amplified, and this amplification served to estimate nucleated cell counts. Profiled with immunoSEQ multiplex PCR; TCRdb holds only in-frame clones, not every one. V and J calls and clone size are as listed in that table; D and trimming were resolved from the DNA. The sample shows hundreds of thousands of clones, about nine tenths of them seen only once. This sample stems from a study of blood T cell repertoires in COVID-19. Study summary: All recovered Cohort 3 donors got two negative PCRs, got clearance, or saw symptom resolution.

The TCR sequence derives from a woman aged 50 to 65 in a cohort exposed to, infected with or recovered from COVID-19 (not recorded which). What was sequenced was PBMCs or T cells enriched from blood (not recorded which).

The CDR3 DNA is TGTGCCAGCAGCAAGCCGGCTAGCGGGGGGGTGGTGAATGAGCAGTTCTTC. Residues: CASSKPASGGVVNEQFF. The rearrangement uses TRBV7-2 and TRBJ2-1, with TRBD2 matching 12 bases. Germline CDR1 and CDR2: SGHTA and FQGNSA. This CDR3 has 17 amino acids. V gave up 5 bases and J gave up 7 bases; unmatched junction bases: 12.